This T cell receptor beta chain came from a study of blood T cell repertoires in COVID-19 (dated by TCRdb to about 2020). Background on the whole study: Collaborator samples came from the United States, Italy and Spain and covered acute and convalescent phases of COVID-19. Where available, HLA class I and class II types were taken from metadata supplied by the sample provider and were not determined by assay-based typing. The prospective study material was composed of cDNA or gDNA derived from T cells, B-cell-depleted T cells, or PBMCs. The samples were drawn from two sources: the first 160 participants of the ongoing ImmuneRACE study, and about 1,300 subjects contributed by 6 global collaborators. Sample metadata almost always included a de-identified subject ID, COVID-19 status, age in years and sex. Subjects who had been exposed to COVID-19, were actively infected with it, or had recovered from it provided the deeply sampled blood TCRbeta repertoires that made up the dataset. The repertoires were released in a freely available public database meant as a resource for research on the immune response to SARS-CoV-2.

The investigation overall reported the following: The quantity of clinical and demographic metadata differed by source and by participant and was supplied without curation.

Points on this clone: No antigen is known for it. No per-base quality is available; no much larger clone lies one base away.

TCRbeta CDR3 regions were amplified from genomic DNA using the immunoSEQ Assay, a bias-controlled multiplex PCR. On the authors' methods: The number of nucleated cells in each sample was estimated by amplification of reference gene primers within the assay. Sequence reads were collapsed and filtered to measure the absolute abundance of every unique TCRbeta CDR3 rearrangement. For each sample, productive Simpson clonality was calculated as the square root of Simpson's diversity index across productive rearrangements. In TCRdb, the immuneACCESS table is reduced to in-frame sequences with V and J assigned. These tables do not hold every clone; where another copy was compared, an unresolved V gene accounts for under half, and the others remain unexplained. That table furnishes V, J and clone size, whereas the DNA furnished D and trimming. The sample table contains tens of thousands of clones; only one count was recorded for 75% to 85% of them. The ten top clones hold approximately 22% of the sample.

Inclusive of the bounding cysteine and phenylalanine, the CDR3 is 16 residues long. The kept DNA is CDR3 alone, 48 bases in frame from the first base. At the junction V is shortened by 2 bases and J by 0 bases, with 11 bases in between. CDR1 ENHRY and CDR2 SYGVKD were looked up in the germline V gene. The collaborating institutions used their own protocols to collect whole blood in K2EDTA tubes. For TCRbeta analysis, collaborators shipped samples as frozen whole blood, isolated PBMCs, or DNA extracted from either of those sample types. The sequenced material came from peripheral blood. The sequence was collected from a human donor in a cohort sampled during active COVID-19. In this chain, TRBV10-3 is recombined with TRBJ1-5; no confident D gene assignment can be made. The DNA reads TGTGCCATCAGTGAGGACACAGTGTTTAGCAATCAGCCCCAGCATTTT. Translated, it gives CAISEDTVFSNQPQHF.